Included here is one TCR beta chain sequence, with context. Profiled with immunoSEQ multiplex PCR; TCRdb holds only in-frame clones, not every one. In the table there are 310,000 or so clones, 88% of which are singletons. This sample was taken from a study of blood T cell repertoires in COVID-19. Whole-study context: The study drew acute and convalescent COVID-19 samples from the United States, Italy and Spain. From T cells, B-cell-depleted T cells, or PBMCs came the material, which was cDNA or gDNA.

The germline V gene encodes CDR1 LNHDA and CDR2 SQIVND (reference sequence). The CDR3 spans 16 residues. The V gene end was trimmed by 6 bases and the J gene end by 7 bases; junction bases not matched to a gene: 10. Seattle patient enrollment occurred during active infection, with longitudinal follow-up thereafter. The chain joins TRBV19 to TRBJ2-1; 12 bases fit TRBD2. Source material: peripheral blood. The origin of this receptor is a woman in her 30s with COVID-19, enrolled during active disease. Here the CDR3 reads CASSPTRLAGVNEQFF. The CDR3, as DNA: TGTGCCAGTAGCCCGACCCGACTAGCGGGAGTAAATGAGCAGTTCTTC. Supplemented by reference TRBV19 and TRBJ2-1, the full variable domain reads DGGITQSPKYLFRKEGQNVTLSCEQNLNHDAMYWYRQDPGQGLRLIYYSQIVNDFQKGDIAEGYSVSREKKESFPLTVTSAQKNPTAFYLCASSPTRLAGVNEQFFGPGTRLTVL.